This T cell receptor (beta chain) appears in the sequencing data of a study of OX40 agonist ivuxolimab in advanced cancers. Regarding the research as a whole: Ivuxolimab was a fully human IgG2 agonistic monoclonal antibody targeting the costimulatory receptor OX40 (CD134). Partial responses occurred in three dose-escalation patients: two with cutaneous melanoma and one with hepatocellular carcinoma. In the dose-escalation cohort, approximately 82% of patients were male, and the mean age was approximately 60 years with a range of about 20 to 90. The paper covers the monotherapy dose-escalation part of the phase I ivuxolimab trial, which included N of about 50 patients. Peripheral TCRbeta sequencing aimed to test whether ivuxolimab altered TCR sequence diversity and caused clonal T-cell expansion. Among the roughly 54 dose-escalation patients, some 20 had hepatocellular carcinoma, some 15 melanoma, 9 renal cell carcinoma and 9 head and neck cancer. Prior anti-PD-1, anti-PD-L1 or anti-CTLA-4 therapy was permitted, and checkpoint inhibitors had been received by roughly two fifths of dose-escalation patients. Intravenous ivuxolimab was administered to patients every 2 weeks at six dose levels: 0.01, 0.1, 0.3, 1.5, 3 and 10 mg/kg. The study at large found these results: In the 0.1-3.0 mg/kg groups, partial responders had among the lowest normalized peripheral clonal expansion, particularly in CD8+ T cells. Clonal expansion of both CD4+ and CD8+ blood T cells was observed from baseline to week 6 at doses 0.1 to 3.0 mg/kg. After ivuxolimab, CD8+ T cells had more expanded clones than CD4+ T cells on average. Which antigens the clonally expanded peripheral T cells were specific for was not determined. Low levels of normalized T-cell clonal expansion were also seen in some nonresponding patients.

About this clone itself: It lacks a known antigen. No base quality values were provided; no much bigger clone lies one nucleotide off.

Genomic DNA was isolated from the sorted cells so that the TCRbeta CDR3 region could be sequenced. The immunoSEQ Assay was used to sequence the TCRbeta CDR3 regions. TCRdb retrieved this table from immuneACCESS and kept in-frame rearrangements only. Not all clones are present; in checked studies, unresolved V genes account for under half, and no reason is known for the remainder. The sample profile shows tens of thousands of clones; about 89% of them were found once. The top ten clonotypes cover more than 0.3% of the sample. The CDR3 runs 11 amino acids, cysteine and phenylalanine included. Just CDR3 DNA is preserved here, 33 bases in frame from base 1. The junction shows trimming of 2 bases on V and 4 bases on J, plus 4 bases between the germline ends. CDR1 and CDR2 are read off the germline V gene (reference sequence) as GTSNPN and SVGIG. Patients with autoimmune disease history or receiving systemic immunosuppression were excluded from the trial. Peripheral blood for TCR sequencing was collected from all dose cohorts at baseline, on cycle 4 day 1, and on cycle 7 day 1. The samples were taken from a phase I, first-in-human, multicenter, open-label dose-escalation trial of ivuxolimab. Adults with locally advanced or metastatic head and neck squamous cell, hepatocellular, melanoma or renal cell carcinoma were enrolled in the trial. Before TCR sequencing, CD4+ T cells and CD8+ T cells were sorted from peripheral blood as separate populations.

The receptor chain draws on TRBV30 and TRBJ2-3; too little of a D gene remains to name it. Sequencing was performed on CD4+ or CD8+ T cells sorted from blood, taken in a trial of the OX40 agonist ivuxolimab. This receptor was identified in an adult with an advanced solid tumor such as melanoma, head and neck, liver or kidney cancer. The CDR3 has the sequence CAWSTADTQYF. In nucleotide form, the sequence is TGTGCCTGGAGTACGGCAGATACGCAGTATTTT. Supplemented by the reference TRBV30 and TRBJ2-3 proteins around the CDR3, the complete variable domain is SQTIHQWPATLVQPVGSPLSLECTVEGTSNPNLYWYRQAAGRGLQLLFYSVGIGQISSEVPQNLSASRPQDRQFILSSKKLLLSDSGFYLCAWSTADTQYFGPGTRLTVL.